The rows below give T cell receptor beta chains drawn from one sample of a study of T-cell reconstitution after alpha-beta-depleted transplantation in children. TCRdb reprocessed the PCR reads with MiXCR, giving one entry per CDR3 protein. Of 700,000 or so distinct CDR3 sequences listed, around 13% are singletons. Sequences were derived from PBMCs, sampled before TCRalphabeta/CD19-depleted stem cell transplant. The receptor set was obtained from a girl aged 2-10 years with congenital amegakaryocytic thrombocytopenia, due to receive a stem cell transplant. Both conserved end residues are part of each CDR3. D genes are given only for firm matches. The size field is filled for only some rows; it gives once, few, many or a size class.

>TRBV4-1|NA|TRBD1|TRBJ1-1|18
TGCGCCAGCAGCCAGGTCCAGGGGGCAAGTGTGTGGGACACTGAAGCTTTCTTT
CASSQVQGASVWDTEAFF
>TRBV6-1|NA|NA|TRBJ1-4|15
TGTGCCAGCAGTGAATTTAATGGGGGGGGCGAAAAACTGTTTTTT
CASSEFNGGGEKLFF
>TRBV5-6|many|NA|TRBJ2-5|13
TGTGCCAGCAGCTTTCCAATACAAGAGACCCAGTACTTC
CASSFPIQETQYF
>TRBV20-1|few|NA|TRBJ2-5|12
TGCAGTGGTTTATTGATCCAAGAGACCCAGTACTTC
CSGLLIQETQYF
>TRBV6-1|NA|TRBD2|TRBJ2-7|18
TGTGCCAGCTTTCTGTTAGCGGGAATCCAAGGCGAGTTCTACGAGCAGTACTTC
CASFLLAGIQGEFYEQYF
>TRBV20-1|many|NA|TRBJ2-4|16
TGCAGTGCTAGAGAATTTGGGGACCTTATGAAAAACATTCAGTACTTC
CSAREFGDLMKNIQYF
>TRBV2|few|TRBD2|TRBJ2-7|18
TGTGCCTGCAGTACTACGACCTTCCCGGGACTAGCGATCTACGAGCAGTACTTC
CACSTTTFPGLAIYEQYF
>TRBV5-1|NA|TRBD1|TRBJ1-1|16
TGCGCCAGCAGCTTGTTGCAGGGGGCGGTGAACACTGTAGCTTTCTTT
CASSLLQGAVNTVAFF
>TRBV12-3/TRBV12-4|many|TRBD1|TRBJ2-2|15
TGTGCCAGCAGTTTTGAGACAGGGGTTTCCGGGGAGCTGTTTTTT
CASSFETGVSGELFF
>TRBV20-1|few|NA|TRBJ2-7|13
TGCAGTGCTAGAGCGGGACCCCACTACGAGCAGTACTTC
CSARAGPHYEQYF
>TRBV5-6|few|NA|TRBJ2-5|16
TGTGCCAGCAGCTTGGTTGCATATCACGAAAGAGAGACCCAGTACTTC
CASSLVAYHERETQYF
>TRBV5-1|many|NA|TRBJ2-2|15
TGCGCCAGCAGCGTATTCACTAGGAACACCGGGGAGCTGTTTTTT
CASSVFTRNTGELFF
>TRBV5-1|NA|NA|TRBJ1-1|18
TGCGCCAGCAGCTTGCCCGGGTATCGAAAGGGGAGGAACACTGAAGCTTTCTTT
CASSLPGYRKGRNTEAFF
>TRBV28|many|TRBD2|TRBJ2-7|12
TGTGCCGCTCGGACTAGCGGCTACGAGCAGTACTTC
CAARTSGYEQYF
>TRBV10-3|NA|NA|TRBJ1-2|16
TGTGCCATCAGTGAAAAACCCGGGACCCAAGCCTATGGCTACACCTTC
CAISEKPGTQAYGYTF
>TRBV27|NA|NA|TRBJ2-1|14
TGTGCCAGCAAACTAGCCGAGGGCTACAATGAGCAGTTCTTC
CASKLAEGYNEQFF
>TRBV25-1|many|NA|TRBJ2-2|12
TGTGCCAGCACGCCAGGGTCCGGGGAGCTGTTTTTT
CASTPGSGELFF
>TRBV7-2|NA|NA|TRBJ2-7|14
TGTGCCAGCAGCCTAACCAGACAGGACTACGAGCAGTACTTC
CASSLTRQDYEQYF
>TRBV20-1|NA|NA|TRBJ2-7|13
TGCAGTGCTAGTTCTCTGTTGCGGAACGAGCAGTACTTC
CSASSLLRNEQYF
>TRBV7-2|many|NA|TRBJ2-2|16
TGTGCCAGCAGCTTTCCCGGGGGAACTAGGACCGGGGAGCTGTTTTTT
CASSFPGGTRTGELFF
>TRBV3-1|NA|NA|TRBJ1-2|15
TGTGCCAGCAGCCAGGCTGCTGATACCCTCTATGGCTACACCTTC
CASSQAADTLYGYTF
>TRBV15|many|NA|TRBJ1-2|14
TGTGCCACCAGCAGGGGAAGGACATACTATGGCTACACCTTC
CATSRGRTYYGYTF
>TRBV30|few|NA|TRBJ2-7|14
TGTGCCTGGAGTGTAAGGGGTTGGGCCTACGAGCAGTACTTC
CAWSVRGWAYEQYF
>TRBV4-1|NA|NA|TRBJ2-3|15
TGCGCCAGCAGCCAAGACTCCAGGCGGACAGATACGCAGTATTTT
CASSQDSRRTDTQYF
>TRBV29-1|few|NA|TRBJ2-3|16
TGCAGCGTTGAAGGTCCGGCCGGGAACTCGGCAGATACGCAGTATTTT
CSVEGPAGNSADTQYF
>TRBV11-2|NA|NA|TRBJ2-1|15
TGTGCCAGCAGCTTCGGACCGAGCTCCTACAATGAGCAGTTCTTC
CASSFGPSSYNEQFF
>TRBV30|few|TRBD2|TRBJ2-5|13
TGTGCCTGGAGGGGACTAGCGCAAGAGACCCAGTACTTC
CAWRGLAQETQYF
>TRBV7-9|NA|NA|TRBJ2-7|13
TGTGCCAGCAGCTTACTGGGGATAGACCAGCAGTACTTC
CASSLLGIDQQYF
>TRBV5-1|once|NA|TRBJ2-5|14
TGCGCCAGCAGCGGGGAGGTGACTCGGGAGACCCAGTACTTC
CASSGEVTRETQYF
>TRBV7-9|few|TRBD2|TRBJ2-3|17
TGTGCCAGCAGCTCCGGGGGGACTGGCCTCACCGCAGATACGCAGTATTTT
CASSSGGTGLTADTQYF
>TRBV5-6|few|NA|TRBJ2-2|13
TGTGCCAGCATCCTTTTCAGGGCCGGGGAGCTGTTTTTT
CASILFRAGELFF
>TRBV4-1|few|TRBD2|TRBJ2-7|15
TGCGCCAGCAGCCAAGTTCCAGCGGGGACTTACGAGCAGTACTTC
CASSQVPAGTYEQYF
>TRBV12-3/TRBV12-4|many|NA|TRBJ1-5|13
TGTGCCAGTGACATAGGGGGCAATCAGCCCCAGCATTTT
CASDIGGNQPQHF
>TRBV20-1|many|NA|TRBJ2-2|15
TGCAGTGCTAGAGAGACGGGGTTGAACACCGGGGAGCTGTTTTTT
CSARETGLNTGELFF